The 11 T cell receptor beta chains presented below share a single source sample, sequenced in a study of blood T cell repertoires in COVID-19. Sequenced by immunoSEQ multiplex PCR; TCRdb stores in-frame clones only, minus some. The table shows tens of thousands of clones, with around 75% occurring only once. Sequencing used peripheral blood. Source of these receptors: a man in his 70s with COVID-19, enrolled during active disease.

CDR3 sequence (DNA): TGTGCCAGCAGGGCGGATTCTAAAGCTTTCTTT. This sequence encodes CASRADSKAFF. The chain has TRBV6-5 and TRBJ1-1; D not certain. The V gene lost 6 bases and the J gene lost 9 bases, with 11 bases spanning the gap. CDR3 length: 11 amino acids. Germline CDR1 MNHEY, CDR2 SVGAGI.

The V call is TRBV28, the J call TRBJ1-1, with TRBD1 matching 7 bases. The CDR3 length is 14 residues. Germline V gives CDR1 MDHEN, CDR2 SYDVKM. V was pared by 6 bases and J by 4 bases, with 8 bases of the junction left unmatched. CDR3 DNA sequence: TGTGCCAGCAGGCCTAGACAGGGAGCCACTGAAGCTTTCTTT. Translating gives CASRPRQGATEAFF.

The gene calls are TRBV5-8 and TRBJ1-5, with D possibly matching TRBD1 (6 bases). The CDR3 spans 14 residues. V dropped 4 bases and J dropped 5 bases, with 13 bases sitting between them. Germline CDR1 and CDR2: SGHTS and YDEGEE. This CDR3 is CASSRRTDYQPQHF. CDR3 in DNA: TGTGCCAGCAGCCGGCGGACAGATTATCAGCCCCAGCATTTT. The full variable domain, its missing parts supplied by reference TRBV5-8 and TRBJ1-5, is EAGVTQSPTHLIKTRGQQATLRCSPISGHTSVYWYQQALGLGLQFLLWYDEGEERNRGNFPPRFSGRQFPNYSSELNVNALELEDSALYLCASSRRTDYQPQHFGDGTRLSIL.

The chain joins TRBV20-1 to TRBJ1-2; the D is unclear. Germline loops: CDR1 DFQATT, CDR2 SNEGSKA (reference sequence). This CDR3 contains 11 residues. CDR3 sequence reads: CTAGMYYGYTF. The CDR3 bases are TGCACCGCGGGGATGTACTATGGCTACACCTTC.

The chain recombines TRBV5-6 with TRBJ1-2, with TRBD1 as a possible D gene (6 bases). There are 15 residues in the CDR3. V shed 0 bases and J shed 0 bases, with 9 bases lying between them. The germline V gene encodes CDR1 SGHDT and CDR2 YYEEEE. The CDR3 reads CASSLGDITNYGYTF. The DNA of the CDR3 is TGTGCCAGCAGCTTGGGGGACATCACTAACTATGGCTACACCTTC.

The genes are TRBV30 and TRBJ1-1, with 9 bases matching TRBD1. Germline loops: CDR1 GTSNPN, CDR2 SVGIG (reference sequence). Trimming took 2 bases from V and 4 from J; bases not matched to a gene: 8. This CDR3 comprises 15 residues. CDR3 sequence: CAWSPGTGLGTEAFF. CDR3 DNA: TGTGCCTGGAGTCCGGGGACAGGGCTGGGCACTGAAGCTTTCTTT. The variable domain in full, with the rest retrieved from reference TRBV30 and TRBJ1-1, is SQTIHQWPATLVQPVGSPLSLECTVEGTSNPNLYWYRQAAGRGLQLLFYSVGIGQISSEVPQNLSASRPQDRQFILSSKKLLLSDSGFYLCAWSPGTGLGTEAFFGQGTRLTVV.

The CDR3 DNA follows: TGTGCCAGCTCACCGACCCCTGCGGAGGCTTTGACTTTC. Amino acid sequence: CASSPTPAEALTF. The chain couples TRBV18 to TRBJ2-6, with D possibly being TRBD2 (5 bases). V lost 3 bases, J lost 17 bases, and 17 bases lay in between. This CDR3 is 13 amino acids long. In germline, CDR1 is KGHSH, CDR2 LQKENI.

This sequence joins TRBV11-3 and TRBJ2-7, with 10 bases identical to TRBD1. CDR1 and CDR2 (germline): SGHNT, YENEEA. Unmatched junction bases numbered 6, after V lost 4 bases and J lost 3 bases. The CDR3 length is 15 residues. The CDR3 nucleotides are TGTGCCAGCAGCTCGGCGGGACAGGGGAACTACGAGCAGTACTTC. This translates into CASSSAGQGNYEQYF.

In its sample, this clone was seen once. The chain employs TRBV5-8 and TRBJ1-5; TRBD1 matches 8 bases. Trimming cost V 6 bases and J 0 bases; bases outside gene matches: 8. CDR3 size: 16 residues. Germline CDR1 and CDR2: SGHTS and YDEGEE. The CDR3 nucleotides are TGTGCCAGCAACATGGGACAGGTCTTTAGCAATCAGCCCCAGCATTTT. Protein sequence: CASNMGQVFSNQPQHF.

The CDR3 is CASSLRGSGSFTGELFF. CDR3 DNA: TGTGCCAGCAGTCTACGGGGTAGCGGGAGCTTTACCGGGGAGCTGTTTTTT. The V call is TRBV27, the J call TRBJ2-2; 9 bases line up with TRBD2. V shed 5 bases and J 5 bases; nucleotides not matched to a gene: 12. Germline values: CDR1 MNHEY, CDR2 SMNVEV (reference sequence). The length of the CDR3 is 17 residues.

The rearrangement uses TRBV11-3 and TRBJ2-5; TRBD1 agrees at 7 bases. With 6 bases clipped from V and 5 bases from J, the junction kept 15 bases outside the gene matches. The V gene's germline CDR1 is SGHNT and CDR2 YENEEA. The CDR3 is made up of 16 amino acids. CDR3 sequence (DNA): TGTGCCAGCAGTCCCAGAGGGACAGCGCTTGCGGAGACCCAGTACTTC. As protein: CASSPRGTALAETQYF.